This T cell receptor (beta chain) is drawn from a study of blood T cell repertoires in COVID-19. Study background: T cells, B-cell-depleted T cells, or PBMCs supplied cDNA or gDNA.

Per germline, CDR1 MNHNY and CDR2 SVGAGI (reference sequence). V lost 7 bases to trimming and J lost 4 bases; unmatched junction nucleotides: 6. There are 13 residues in the CDR3. Authors' analysis steps: Reference gene primer amplification gave nucleated cell count estimates. Repertoires were generated with immunoSEQ multiplex PCR, while TCRdb's copy carries only in-frame clones and drops some. From that table come the V and J calls and clone size; the DNA was used to work out D and trimming. The profile covers under 75,000 clones, with 80% appearing a single time and about 20% taken by the ten largest.

The specimen sequenced was peripheral blood. The V call is TRBV6-6, the J call TRBJ1-2; 7 bases are shared with TRBD1. This TCR derives from a man between 65 and 85 years old who had recovered from COVID-19. CDR3 amino acids: CASTRGQIYGYTF. Written as DNA, the CDR3 is TGTGCCAGCACCCGGGGACAGATCTATGGCTACACCTTC.